The 32 T cell receptor beta chains below all came from one sample that was sequenced in a study of blood T cell repertoires in COVID-19. Libraries were prepared by immunoSEQ multiplex PCR; TCRdb keeps only in-frame clonotypes and omits some of them. This table holds 100,000 to 150,000 clones, around 89% found once. The sample taken for sequencing was peripheral blood. Receptors originate from a man in his 70s with active COVID-19.

The chain carries TRBV27 and TRBJ2-1; D is unclear. Germline V gene data show CDR1 as MNHEY and CDR2 as SMNVEV (reference sequence). V dropped 3 bases and J dropped 0 bases, with 9 bases sitting between them. CDR3 length: 15 residues. CDR3 sequence: CASSFWASSYNEQFF. CDR3 coding DNA: TGTGCCAGCAGTTTCTGGGCAAGCTCCTACAATGAGCAGTTCTTC.

This clone was counted a single time. J is TRBJ2-2 and V is TRBV27; TRBD2 agrees at 15 bases. J lost 4 bases, V lost 5 bases, and 2 bases had no gene match. This CDR3 contains 16 residues. Germline V lookup: CDR1 MNHEY, CDR2 SMNVEV (reference sequence). As DNA, the CDR3 is TGTGCCAGCAGTGGACTAGCGGGAGGGGGCACCGGGGAGCTGTTTTTT. Protein sequence: CASSGLAGGGTGELFF.

The rearrangement links TRBV10-2 to TRBJ2-5; 8 positions agree with TRBD2. Trimming took 6 bases from V and 5 from J; bases not matched to a gene: 14. CDR1 and CDR2 (germline): WSHSY, SAAADI. The CDR3 length is 16 residues. The CDR3 coding sequence is TGCGCCAGCAGGGACATCGAGAGCGGGAGTTGGGAGACCCAGTACTTC. The encoded protein is CASRDIESGSWETQYF.

This chain uses TRBV9 with TRBJ2-2; weak D call: TRBD1 (6 bases). From germline, CDR1 is SGDLS and CDR2 YYNGEE. Trimming left V 4 bases short and J 6 bases short, with 19 bases between. This CDR3 comprises 16 residues. The CDR3 region is CASSLDRFPLAGELFF. The CDR3 DNA sequence: TGTGCCAGCAGCCTCGACAGGTTCCCTTTGGCCGGGGAGCTGTTTTTT.

This chain links TRBV24-1 with TRBJ2-5, with a tentative D call TRBD2 (6 bases). Germline-derived CDR1 and CDR2 are KGHDR and SFDVKD. This CDR3 has 14 residues. V was pared by 4 bases and J by 0 bases, with 8 bases between. In DNA form, the CDR3 reads TGTGCCACCAGTGACACGGGAGACCAAGAGACCCAGTACTTC. It is translated as CATSDTGDQETQYF.

This clone was observed once. The chain has TRBV19 and TRBJ2-1; 7 bases line up with TRBD2. J lost 1 base, V lost 4 bases, and 1 base had no gene match. From germline, CDR1 is LNHDA and CDR2 SQIVND (reference sequence). The CDR3 runs to 14 residues. The CDR3 region is CASSRGGSYNEQFF. The CDR3 DNA reads as TGTGCCAGTAGTAGGGGGGGGTCCTACAATGAGCAGTTCTTC.

The chain links TRBV5-8 to TRBJ2-3; no reliable D call. CDR3 size: 17 residues. The V gene's germline CDR1 is SGHTS and CDR2 YDEGEE. Trimming took off 2 bases at V and 0 bases at J, with 16 bases between the two ends. The CDR3 DNA reads as TGTGCCAGCAGCTTTCTCGGTGACTCGTCTAGCACAGATACGCAGTATTTT. Translated, it gives CASSFLGDSSSTDTQYF.

The chain employs TRBV11-2 and TRBJ2-7; 7 bases agree with TRBD2. The V and J ends lost 8 bases and 4 bases, in that order; junction bases with no gene match: 14. Germline V gives CDR1 SGHAT, CDR2 FQNNGV. This CDR3 region has 15 residues. As DNA, the CDR3 is TGTGCCAGCGCCCCCGGATTGGGAGGGACTTACGAGCAGTACTTC. Protein product: CASAPGLGGTYEQYF.

V and J are TRBV27 and TRBJ2-3; 11 bases map to TRBD1. The V gene end was trimmed by 2 bases and the J gene end by 3 bases; junction bases not matched to a gene: 1. In germline, CDR1 is MNHEY, CDR2 SMNVEV (reference sequence). The CDR3 has 15 residues. CDR3 loop: CASSLGQGATDTQYF. The CDR3 nucleotides read TGTGCCAGCAGTTTAGGACAGGGGGCGACAGATACGCAGTATTTT.

The chain carries TRBV5-1 and TRBJ2-2; D might be TRBD2 (7 bases). The length of the CDR3 is 15 residues. Germline V gene data show CDR1 as SGHRS and CDR2 as YFSETQ. Trimming pared 0 bases from V and 5 bases from J, leaving 11 bases between. The CDR3 DNA sequence: TGCGCCAGCAGCTTGGCGGGGGGCCGAACCGGGGAGCTGTTTTTT. Translation: CASSLAGGRTGELFF.

This chain links TRBV28 with TRBJ2-7; 12 nucleotides match TRBD2. The germline V gene encodes CDR1 MDHEN and CDR2 SYDVKM. The CDR3 length is 14 residues. V lost 8 bases, J lost 3 bases, and 5 bases stayed unmatched. The CDR3 loop reads CASGLAGGSYEQYF. Here the CDR3 DNA reads TGTGCCAGCGGGCTAGCGGGAGGGAGCTACGAGCAGTACTTC.

The chain has TRBV28 and TRBJ1-4, with D possibly matching TRBD1 (5 bases). V was trimmed by 3 bases and J by 7 bases, leaving 15 bases between them. The CDR3 is made up of 15 amino acids. Germline lookup yields CDR1 MDHEN and CDR2 SYDVKM. The CDR3 DNA reads TGTGCCAGCAGTTTTGGAGGGCAGGGCCGTGAAAAACTGTTTTTT. Translation gives CASSFGGQGREKLFF.

This chain connects TRBV5-1 to TRBJ2-7; D perhaps matches TRBD1 (5 bases). The CDR3 sequence is 13 residues long. The V end was cut by 3 bases, the J end by 2 bases, with 9 bases between. CDR1 is SGHRS and CDR2 is YFSETQ in the germline V gene. The CDR3 region is CASSSDSTYEQYF. CDR3 in DNA: TGCGCCAGCAGCTCTGACAGTACCTACGAGCAGTACTTC.

The rearrangement uses TRBV11-3 and TRBJ2-1; TRBD1 agrees at 7 bases. In germline, CDR1 is SGHNT, CDR2 YENEEA. Trimming removed 1 base from V and 4 bases from J; junction bases left unmatched: 7. The CDR3 spans 16 residues. In nucleotides, the CDR3 is TGTGCCAGCAGCTTAGCGACAGGGTGGGGATACAATGAGCAGTTCTTC. Residues: CASSLATGWGYNEQFF.

The chain employs TRBV28 and TRBJ2-7; 8 positions agree with TRBD1. Trimming removed 7 bases from V and 0 bases from J; junction bases left unmatched: 8. The CDR3 loop spans 15 amino acids. The germline gives CDR1 MDHEN, CDR2 SYDVKM. The CDR3 DNA follows: TGTGCCAGCAAACCTAGGGACAGGAGCTCCTACGAGCAGTACTTC. It yields the protein CASKPRDRSSYEQYF.

With regard to this clone: This sample also contains other DNA sequences that code for the same CDR3. CDR3 in DNA: TGTGCCAGCAGTTTAACGGGTTATGGCTACACCTTC. Amino acid sequence: CASSLTGYGYTF. The chain carries TRBV28 and TRBJ1-2; D not certain. From germline, CDR1 is MDHEN and CDR2 SYDVKM. The CDR3 length is 12 residues. V dropped 2 bases and J dropped 5 bases, with 6 bases sitting between them.

The chain carries TRBV5-6 and TRBJ2-6; D not certain. From germline, CDR1 is SGHDT and CDR2 YYEEEE. This CDR3 has 17 residues. V gave up 4 bases and J gave up 0 bases, with 14 bases separating them. The CDR3 spells CASSPVARSSGANVLTF. The DNA for the CDR3 is TGTGCCAGCAGCCCGGTCGCTCGGTCCTCTGGGGCCAACGTCCTGACTTTC.

The chain combines TRBV19 with TRBJ1-5; 8 nucleotides line up with TRBD1. The CDR3 spans 14 residues. Germline values: CDR1 LNHDA, CDR2 SQIVND (reference sequence). J was trimmed by 4 bases and V by 5 bases; bases with no gene match: 4. CDR3 amino acids: CASSPRTGNQPQHF. The DNA for the CDR3 is TGTGCCAGTAGTCCCCGGACAGGGAATCAGCCCCAGCATTTT.

This chain links TRBV9 with TRBJ2-2; perhaps TRBD2 as D (6 bases). Per the germline V gene, CDR1 is SGDLS and CDR2 is YYNGEE. The CDR3 runs 15 residues. The germline V and J ends were trimmed by 0 bases and 5 bases, with 11 bases remaining between them. CDR3 nucleotides: TGTGCCAGCAGCGTAGACGGGAGAAGAACCGGGGAGCTGTTTTTT. As protein: CASSVDGRRTGELFF.

The V and J genes are TRBV6-5 and TRBJ2-7, with 8 bases aligning to TRBD2. V was pared by 2 bases and J by 1 base, with 7 bases of the junction left unmatched. This CDR3 is built from 16 residues. Germline V lookup: CDR1 MNHEY, CDR2 SVGAGI. The DNA for the CDR3 is TGTGCCAGCAGTTACGGACTAGCCTCAACGTCCTACGAGCAGTACTTC. This encodes CASSYGLASTSYEQYF.

The rearrangement uses TRBV10-2 and TRBJ2-5; 8 nucleotides agree with TRBD1. This CDR3 is 14 amino acids long. Trimming cost V 8 bases and J 5 bases; bases outside gene matches: 10. Per the germline V gene, CDR1 is WSHSY and CDR2 is SAAADI. The CDR3 bases are TGCGCCAGCTCCCAGGACAGGGCCGTCGAGACCCAGTACTTC. Translating gives CASSQDRAVETQYF.

The chain employs TRBV24-1 and TRBJ2-5; TRBD2 is a possible D gene (5 bases). The germline CDR1 and CDR2 sequences are KGHDR and SFDVKD. Trimming stripped 6 bases from V and 7 bases from J, with 11 bases between. This CDR3 is 12 amino acids long. The CDR3 region is CATSRAGGTQYF. The CDR3 nucleotides read TGTGCCACCAGTAGGGCCGGAGGGACCCAGTACTTC.

J is TRBJ1-3 and V is TRBV11-2; D is unresolved. CDR3 length: 15 residues. The germline CDR1 and CDR2 sequences are SGHAT and FQNNGV. Trimming cost V 5 bases and J 2 bases, with 13 bases left between them. The CDR3 DNA sequence: TGTGCCAGCAGCCAGAGAAGGGAGGCTGGAAACACCATATATTTT. Translation: CASSQRREAGNTIYF. The complete variable domain, with remaining parts taken from reference TRBV11-2 and TRBJ1-3, reads EAGVAQSPRYKIIEKRQSVAFWCNPISGHATLYWYQQILGQGPKLLIQFQNNGVVDDSQLPKDRFSAERLKGVDSTLKIQPAKLEDSAVYLCASSQRREAGNTIYFGEGSWLTVV.

The gene calls are TRBV10-3 and TRBJ2-7; 7 nucleotides line up with TRBD2. Germline CDR1 reads ENHRY; CDR2 reads SYGVKD. The CDR3 sequence is 15 residues long. V lost 4 bases and J lost 4; bases outside the gene matches: 10. CDR3 in DNA: TGTGCCATCAGTGGGGGTGGACTAGGAACGTACGAGCAGTACTTC. This codes for CAISGGGLGTYEQYF.

The V and J genes are TRBV2 and TRBJ2-2; 7 nucleotides agree with TRBD1. Trimming removed 7 bases from V and 0 bases from J; junction bases left unmatched: 8. The CDR3 is 16 residues long. Germline-derived CDR1 and CDR2 are SNHLY and FYNNEI. CDR3 in amino acids: CASIARDRANTGELFF. As DNA, the CDR3 is TGTGCCAGCATCGCCCGGGACAGAGCGAACACCGGGGAGCTGTTTTTT.

In this sample, this clone turned up once. This rearrangement joins TRBV9 to TRBJ2-2, with TRBD2 matching over 7 bases. In germline, CDR1 is SGDLS, CDR2 YYNGEE. V was clipped by 0 bases and J by 2 bases; unmatched bases: 7. The CDR3 contains 17 residues. The CDR3 coding sequence is TGTGCCAGCAGCGTAGGTGGGGGGAGGGCCAACACCGGGGAGCTGTTTTTT. It is translated as CASSVGGGRANTGELFF.

The genes are TRBV9 and TRBJ2-3; 8 nucleotides agree with TRBD2. The germline V gene has CDR1 SGDLS and CDR2 YYNGEE. The CDR3 length is 15 residues. V was pared by 0 bases and J by 3 bases, with 3 bases of the junction left unmatched. CDR3 amino acids: CASSVGGLETDTQYF. CDR3 DNA sequence: TGTGCCAGCAGCGTAGGGGGACTAGAAACAGATACGCAGTATTTT. The entire variable domain, with the rest obtained from reference TRBV9 and TRBJ2-3, is as follows: DSGVTQTPKHLITATGQRVTLRCSPRSGDLSVYWYQQSLDQGLQFLIQYYNGEERAKGNILERFSAQQFPDLHSELNLSSLELGDSALYFCASSVGGLETDTQYFGPGTRLTVL.

On this clone itself: At the DNA level, this CDR3 is encoded by other sequences in the same sample as well. CDR3 protein: CASSVDGSTDTQYF. The CDR3 DNA sequence: TGTGCCAGCAGCGTAGACGGGAGCACAGATACGCAGTATTTT. The gene calls are TRBV9 and TRBJ2-3; D is undetermined. The CDR3 extends over 14 amino acids. The V gene's germline CDR1 is SGDLS and CDR2 YYNGEE. V lost 0 bases, J lost 0 bases, and 5 bases lay in between. The complete variable domain, with remaining parts taken from reference TRBV9 and TRBJ2-3, reads DSGVTQTPKHLITATGQRVTLRCSPRSGDLSVYWYQQSLDQGLQFLIQYYNGEERAKGNILERFSAQQFPDLHSELNLSSLELGDSALYFCASSVDGSTDTQYFGPGTRLTVL.

The chain joins TRBV28 to TRBJ1-5; possible D gene TRBD1, 6 bases. Trimming removed 9 bases from V and 2 bases from J, with 20 bases in between. CDR1 and CDR2 (germline): MDHEN, SYDVKM. The CDR3 totals 16 residues. CDR3 DNA: TGTGCCAGTGATCATTACGGGACAATCGGCAATCAGCCCCAGCATTTT. This translates into CASDHYGTIGNQPQHF.

The chain carries TRBV11-1 and TRBJ2-2, with 11 bases that match TRBD1. After removal of 5 bases from V and 6 bases from J, the junction contained 5 bases not matched to a gene. The CDR3 has 15 residues. From germline, CDR1 is SGHAT and CDR2 FQDESV (reference sequence). The CDR3 sequence: CASSRRGQGAGELFF. In DNA, the CDR3 is TGTGCCAGCAGCAGAAGGGGACAGGGGGCCGGGGAGCTGTTTTTT.

V is TRBV3-1 (or the pseudogene TRBV3-2) and J is TRBJ2-1, with 13 bases that match TRBD2. V gave up 3 bases and J gave up 10 bases; unmatched junction bases: 6. CDR1 and CDR2 (germline): LGHDT, YNNKEL (reference sequence). CDR3 length: 15 amino acids. The CDR3 coding sequence is TGTGCCAGCAGCCAGGGACTAGCGGGACTAGGGGAGCAGTTCTTC. As protein: CASSQGLAGLGEQFF.

The V call is TRBV7-2, the J call TRBJ2-3, with TRBD2 identical over 11 bases. The length of the CDR3 is 16 residues. The V and J ends lost 4 bases and 4 bases, in that order; junction bases with no gene match: 7. Germline V gene lookup returns CDR1 SGHTA and CDR2 FQGNSA. CDR3 coding DNA: TGTGCCAGCAGCTCACAACTAGCGGGAGACGCAGATACGCAGTATTTT. As protein: CASSSQLAGDADTQYF.